The 18 T cell receptor beta chains below come from one sample, sequenced in a study of naive and memory T cell subsets. Both TRBC1 and TRBC2 were covered by a beta constant-region primer of two equimolar oligonucleotides. TCRdb re-analysed the UMI-ligation and nested PCR reads in MiXCR, keeping a single row per CDR3 protein. This sample has over 75,000 distinct CDR3 sequences, with under 15% found just once. Sequencing was carried out using central memory CD4+ T cells from blood. These receptors were obtained from a human donor in good health.

This clonotype was found a few times. The chain uses TRBV12-3 or TRBV12-4 and TRBJ2-1, with TRBD2 identical over 13 bases. This CDR3 region has 16 residues. The ends lost 5 bases at V and 9 bases at J; junction bases unmatched: 10. CDR3 sequence reads: CASSPPGTSGTREQFF. The CDR3 DNA reads TGTGCCAGCAGTCCCCCCGGGACTAGCGGGACACGTGAGCAGTTCTTC.

The chain combines TRBV10-3 with TRBJ2-2; TRBD1 is a possible D gene (6 bases). The CDR3 contains 13 residues. In germline, CDR1 is ENHRY, CDR2 SYGVKD. Trimming took 6 bases from V and 4 from J, leaving 9 bases between them. The CDR3 DNA sequence: TGTGCCATCAGGGGACATTCCACCGGGGAGCTGTTTTTT. Residues: CAIRGHSTGELFF.

The chain joins TRBV18 to TRBJ2-1; 10 positions match TRBD1. Germline CDR1 reads KGHSH; CDR2 reads LQKENI. The CDR3 has 15 residues. Losses at the gene ends were 3 bases for V and 4 bases for J; bases not matched to a gene: 3. The DNA for the CDR3 is TGTGCCAGCTCACCCACGGACAGGGGGTACAATGAGCAGTTCTTC. Amino acids: CASSPTDRGYNEQFF. The full variable domain, with the rest looked up from reference TRBV18 and TRBJ2-1, is NAGVMQNPRHLVRRRGQEARLRCSPMKGHSHVYWYRQLPEEGLKFMVYLQKENIIDESGMPKERFSAEFPKEGPSILRIQQVVRGDSAAYFCASSPTDRGYNEQFFGPGTRLTVL.

Only a few counts were recorded for this clonotype. This sequence joins TRBV9 and TRBJ1-3; no definite D call. CDR1 is SGDLS and CDR2 is YYNGEE in the germline V gene. There are 16 residues in the CDR3. V gave up 0 bases and J gave up 2 bases, with 12 bases separating them. CDR3 region: CASSVATASPGNTIYF. DNA for the CDR3: TGTGCCAGCAGCGTAGCTACAGCGTCTCCTGGAAACACCATATATTTT.

This clonotype has ten or more counts. The J gene is TRBJ2-1, the V gene TRBV11-2, with TRBD2 matching 10 bases. There are 14 residues in the CDR3. V lost 7 bases to trimming and J lost 7 bases; unmatched junction nucleotides: 7. Germline CDR1 and CDR2: SGHAT and FQNNGV. CDR3 sequence (DNA): TGTGCCAGCATGCTAGCGGGAGCGAGGAATGAGCAGTTCTTC. Its protein is CASMLAGARNEQFF.

This clonotype has only a few counts. The J gene is TRBJ2-3, the V gene TRBV5-1; D is uncertain. Germline V gene lookup returns CDR1 SGHRS and CDR2 YFSETQ. The CDR3 runs to 14 residues. V lost 2 bases and J 5 bases, leaving 12 bases between the germline ends. CDR3 in DNA: TGCGCCAGCAGCTTCAACCCCTCAGGAGATACGCAGTATTTT. Encoded protein: CASSFNPSGDTQYF.

J is TRBJ1-1 and V is TRBV7-2, with no clear D. This CDR3 has 13 amino acids. Germline V gene data show CDR1 as SGHTA and CDR2 as FQGNSA. Trimming took off 3 bases at V and 1 base at J, with 6 bases between the two ends. CDR3 sequence: CASSFGGNTEAFF. Written as DNA, the CDR3 is TGTGCCAGCAGCTTTGGAGGGAACACTGAAGCTTTCTTT.

The chain carries TRBV6-6 and TRBJ2-5; D gene unclear. Trimming shortened V by 4 bases and J by 3 bases, and 9 bases separated the two germline ends. This CDR3 is built from 13 residues. Looked up from germline, CDR1 is MNHNY and CDR2 is SVGAGI (reference sequence). CDR3 amino acids: CASSSRGEETQYF. The CDR3 bases are TGTGCCAGCAGTTCCAGAGGAGAAGAGACCCAGTACTTC.

The sample holds many counts of this clonotype. The gene calls are TRBV10-2 and TRBJ2-7; tentatively, D is TRBD2 (7 bases). This CDR3 is 13 amino acids long. V lost 8 bases to trimming and J lost 1 base, with 12 bases between them. CDR1 is WSHSY, CDR2 SAAADI, per germline. CDR3 sequence: CASGRGTSYEQYF. In nucleotides, the CDR3 is TGCGCCAGCGGGCGGGGGACATCCTACGAGCAGTACTTC.

This clonotype was observed a few times. CDR3 region: CASSSWYTDTQYF. The DNA for the CDR3 is TGTGCCAGCAGTTCCTGGTACACAGATACGCAGTATTTT. The chain recombines TRBV12-3 or TRBV12-4 with TRBJ2-3, with D unclear. This CDR3 has 13 residues. V was clipped by 4 bases and J by 2 bases, with 7 bases between them.

This clonotype was counted a few times. The chain links TRBV14 to TRBJ2-4; D not certain. CDR1 is SGHDN, CDR2 FVKESK, per germline. Trimming took off 4 bases at V and 0 bases at J, with 10 bases between the two ends. The CDR3 is made up of 15 amino acids. The CDR3 reads CASSLSGLAKNIQYF. The CDR3 DNA sequence: TGTGCCAGCAGCCTAAGTGGTCTAGCCAAAAACATTCAGTACTTC.

This clonotype has just a few counts. The chain carries TRBV12-3 or TRBV12-4 and TRBJ2-7; D unresolved. The CDR3 length is 13 residues. Trimming removed 3 bases at V and 0 bases at J, with 6 bases between. The CDR3 sequence: CASSFKSSYEQYF. CDR3 nucleotides: TGTGCCAGCAGTTTCAAGAGCTCCTACGAGCAGTACTTC.

This clonotype has at least ten counts. V usage is TRBV20-1 and J usage is TRBJ1-5; no clear D gene. Looked up from germline, CDR1 is DFQATT and CDR2 is SNEGSKA (reference sequence). V lost 0 bases, J lost 3 bases, and 12 bases lay in between. CDR3 length equals 15 residues. The CDR3 DNA reads as TGCAGTGCTAGAGATCGAGTAACCGTCAATCAGCCCCAGCATTTT. This codes for CSARDRVTVNQPQHF.

This clonotype was found a few times. The chain joins TRBV18 to TRBJ1-1; 9 bases are a match to TRBD1. Germline-derived CDR1 and CDR2 are KGHSH and LQKENI. V lost 3 bases to trimming and J lost 3 bases; unmatched junction nucleotides: 2. The CDR3 has 14 residues. DNA for the CDR3: TGTGCCAGCTCACCTGACAGGGGGGACACTGAAGCTTTCTTT. It encodes CASSPDRGDTEAFF.

The rearrangement links TRBV2 to TRBJ2-1, with 10 bases identical to TRBD2. CDR1 is SNHLY, CDR2 FYNNEI, per germline. The CDR3 has 14 residues. The V and J ends lost 8 bases and 6 bases, in that order; junction bases with no gene match: 7. CDR3 in amino acids: CASQGLAGGNEQFF. For the CDR3, the DNA is TGTGCCAGCCAGGGGTTAGCGGGAGGCAATGAGCAGTTCTTC.

This clonotype appeared a few times. This chain connects TRBV7-2 to TRBJ2-7; 8 positions agree with TRBD1. The length of the CDR3 is 15 residues. Germline CDR1 is SGHTA and CDR2 is FQGNSA. V trimming: 5 bases; J trimming: 2 bases; junction bases outside the gene matches: 8. CDR3 loop: CASSLTRGRPYEQYF. The CDR3 bases are TGTGCCAGCAGCCTCACCAGGGGGCGCCCCTACGAGCAGTACTTC.

This chain connects TRBV12-3 or TRBV12-4 to TRBJ2-7, with 13 bases matching TRBD2. The CDR3 is made up of 15 amino acids. V lost 4 bases and J lost 5; bases outside the gene matches: 5. CDR3 sequence reads: CASSSLGLAGHEQYF. CDR3 in DNA: TGTGCCAGCAGTTCACTGGGACTAGCGGGACACGAGCAGTACTTC.

In DNA form, the CDR3 reads TGCAGCGGTGTAGGGACTGAAGCTTTCTTT. Its translation is CSGVGTEAFF. The V gene is TRBV29-1, the J gene TRBJ1-1; D ambiguous. Germline assignment: CDR1 SQVTM and CDR2 ANQGSEA. V was trimmed by 7 bases and J by 5 bases, leaving 8 bases between them. This CDR3 is built from 10 residues.